This T cell receptor (beta chain) is from a study of OX40 agonist ivuxolimab in advanced cancers. The overall study: At 0.01 to 10 mg/kg, ivuxolimab was administered intravenously to patients every 2 weeks. Having had anti-PD-1, anti-PD-L1 or anti-CTLA-4 therapy before was allowed, and around 39% had some.

Libraries were prepared by immunoSEQ multiplex PCR; TCRdb keeps only in-frame clonotypes and omits some of them. The sample lists some 11,000 clones; 75% to 90% were seen once. Broader study findings: Low normalized T-cell clonal expansion also characterized some of the nonresponders. At doses 0.1 to 3.0 mg/kg, CD4+ and CD8+ clones expanded.

Points on this clone: What it binds is unknown.

V gave up 3 bases and J gave up 2 bases; unmatched junction bases: 1. Germline loops: CDR1 SGHTA, CDR2 FQGNSA. CDR3 length equals 13 residues. The sequence derives from an adult with an advanced solid tumor such as melanoma, head and neck, liver or kidney cancer. This chain connects TRBV7-2 to TRBJ2-7; 7 bases are a match to TRBD2. The sequenced sample was CD4+ or CD8+ T cells sorted from blood, obtained in a trial of the OX40 agonist ivuxolimab. The CDR3 reads CASSFGLAYEQYF. Written as DNA, the CDR3 is TGTGCCAGCAGCTTCGGACTAGCCTACGAGCAGTACTTC. The full variable domain, with the rest looked up from reference TRBV7-2 and TRBJ2-7, is GAGVSQSPSNKVTEKGKDVELRCDPISGHTALYWYRQSLGQGLEFLIYFQGNSAPDKSGLPSDRFSAERTGGSVSTLTIQRTQQEDSAVYLCASSFGLAYEQYFGPGTRLTVT.